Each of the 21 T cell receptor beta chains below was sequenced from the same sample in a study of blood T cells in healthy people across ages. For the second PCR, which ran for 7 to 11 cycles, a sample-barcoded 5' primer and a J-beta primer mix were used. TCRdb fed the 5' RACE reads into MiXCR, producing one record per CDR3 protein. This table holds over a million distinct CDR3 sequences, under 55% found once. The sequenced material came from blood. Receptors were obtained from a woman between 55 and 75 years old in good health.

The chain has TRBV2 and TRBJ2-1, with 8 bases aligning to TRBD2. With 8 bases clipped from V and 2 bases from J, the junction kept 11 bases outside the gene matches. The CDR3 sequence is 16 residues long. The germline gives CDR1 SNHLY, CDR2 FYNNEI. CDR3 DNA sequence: TGTGCCAGCTCCCGCGATACGGGAGGGGCCTACAATGAGCAGTTCTTC. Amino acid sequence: CASSRDTGGAYNEQFF.

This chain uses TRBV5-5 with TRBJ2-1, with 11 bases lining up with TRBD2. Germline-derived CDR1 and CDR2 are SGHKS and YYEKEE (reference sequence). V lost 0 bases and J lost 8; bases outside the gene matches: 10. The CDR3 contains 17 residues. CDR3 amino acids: CASSLDLLAGGEDEQFF. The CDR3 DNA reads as TGTGCCAGCAGCTTGGATCTGCTAGCGGGAGGCGAGGATGAGCAGTTCTTC. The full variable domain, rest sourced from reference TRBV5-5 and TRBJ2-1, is DAGVTQSPTHLIKTRGQQVTLRCSPISGHKSVSWYQQVLGQGPQFIFQYYEKEERGRGNFPDRFSARQFPNYSSELNVNALLLGDSALYLCASSLDLLAGGEDEQFFGPGTRLTVL.

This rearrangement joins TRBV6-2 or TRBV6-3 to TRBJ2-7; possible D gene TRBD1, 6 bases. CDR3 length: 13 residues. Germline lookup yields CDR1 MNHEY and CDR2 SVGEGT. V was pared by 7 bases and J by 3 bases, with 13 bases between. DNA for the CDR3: TGTGCCAGCACCTGGCACAGGGACTACGAGCAGTACTTC. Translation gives CASTWHRDYEQYF.

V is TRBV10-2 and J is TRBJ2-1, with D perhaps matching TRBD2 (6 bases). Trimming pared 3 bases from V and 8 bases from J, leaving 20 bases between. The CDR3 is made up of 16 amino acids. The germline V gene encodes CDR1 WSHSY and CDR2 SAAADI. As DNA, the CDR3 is TGCGCCAGCAGTGATCGTACCGGGCCCTGGAGGGATGAGCAGTTCTTC. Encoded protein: CASSDRTGPWRDEQFF.

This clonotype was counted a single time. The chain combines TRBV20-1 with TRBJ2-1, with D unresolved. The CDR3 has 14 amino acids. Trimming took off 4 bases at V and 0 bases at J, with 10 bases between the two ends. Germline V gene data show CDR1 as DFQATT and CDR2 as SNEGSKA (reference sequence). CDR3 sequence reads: CSANRAVSYNEQFF. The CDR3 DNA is TGCAGTGCTAATCGGGCGGTCTCCTACAATGAGCAGTTCTTC.

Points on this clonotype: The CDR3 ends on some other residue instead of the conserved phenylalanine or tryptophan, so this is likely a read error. CDR3 nucleotide sequence: TGCGCCAGCAGCCGCGCTGAGCCGAGAAATAGCGGCTACACCATC. Translation gives CASSRAEPRNSGYTI. The V gene is TRBV5-1, the J gene TRBJ1-2; D is undetermined. Germline-derived CDR1 and CDR2 are SGHRS and YFSETQ. The V gene lost 4 bases and the J gene lost 8 bases, with 21 bases spanning the gap. CDR3 length: 15 amino acids.

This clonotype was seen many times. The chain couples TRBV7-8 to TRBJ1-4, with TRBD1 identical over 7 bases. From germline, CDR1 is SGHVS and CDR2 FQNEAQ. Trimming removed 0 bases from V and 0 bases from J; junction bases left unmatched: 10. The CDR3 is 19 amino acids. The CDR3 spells CASSLAYRVRGPTNEKLFF. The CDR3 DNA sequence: TGTGCCAGCAGCTTAGCATACAGGGTGAGGGGGCCAACTAATGAAAAACTGTTTTTT.

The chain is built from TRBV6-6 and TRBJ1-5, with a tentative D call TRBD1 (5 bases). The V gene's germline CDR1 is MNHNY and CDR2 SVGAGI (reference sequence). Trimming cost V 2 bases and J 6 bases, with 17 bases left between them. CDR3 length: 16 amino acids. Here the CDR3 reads CASSYRWPGDGQPQHF. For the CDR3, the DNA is TGTGCCAGCAGTTACCGTTGGCCGGGGGATGGTCAGCCCCAGCATTTT.

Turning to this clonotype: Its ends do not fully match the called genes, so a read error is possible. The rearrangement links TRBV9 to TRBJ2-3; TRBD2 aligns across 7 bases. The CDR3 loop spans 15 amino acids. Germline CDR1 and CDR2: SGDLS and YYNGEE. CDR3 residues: CASSVEGRAIDTQYF. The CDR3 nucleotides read TGTGCTAGCAGCGTAGAAGGGAGGGCCATAGATACGCAGTATTTT.

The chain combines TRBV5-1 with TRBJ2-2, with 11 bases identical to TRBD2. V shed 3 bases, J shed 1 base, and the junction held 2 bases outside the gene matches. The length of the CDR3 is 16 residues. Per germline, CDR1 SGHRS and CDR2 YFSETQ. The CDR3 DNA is TGCGCCAGCAGCTCGGGACTAGCGGAGAACACCGGGGAGCTGTTTTTT. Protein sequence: CASSSGLAENTGELFF.

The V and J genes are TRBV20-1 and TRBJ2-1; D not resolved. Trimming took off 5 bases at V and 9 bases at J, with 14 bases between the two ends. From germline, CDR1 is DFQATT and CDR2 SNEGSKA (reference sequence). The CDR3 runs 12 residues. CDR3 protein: CSARPTVFEQFF. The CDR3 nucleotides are TGCAGTGCTCGCCCGACTGTTTTTGAGCAGTTCTTC.

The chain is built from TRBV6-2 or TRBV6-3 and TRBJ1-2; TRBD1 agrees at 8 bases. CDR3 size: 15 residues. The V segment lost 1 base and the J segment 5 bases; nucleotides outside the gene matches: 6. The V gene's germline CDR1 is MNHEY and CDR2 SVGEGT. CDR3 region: CASSYLTGVTYGYTF. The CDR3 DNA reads TGTGCCAGCAGTTACTTGACAGGGGTAACTTATGGCTACACCTTC.

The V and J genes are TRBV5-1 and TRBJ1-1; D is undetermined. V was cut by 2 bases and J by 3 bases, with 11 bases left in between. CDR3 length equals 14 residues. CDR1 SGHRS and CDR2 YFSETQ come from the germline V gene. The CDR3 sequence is CASSFNRRDTEAFF. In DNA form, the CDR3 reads TGCGCCAGCAGCTTCAATCGGAGGGACACTGAAGCTTTCTTT.

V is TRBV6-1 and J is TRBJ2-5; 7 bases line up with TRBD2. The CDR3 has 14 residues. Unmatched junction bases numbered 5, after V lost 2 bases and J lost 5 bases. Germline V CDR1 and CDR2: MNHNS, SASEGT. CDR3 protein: CASSESGRVETQYF. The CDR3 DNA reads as TGTGCCAGCAGTGAAAGTGGGAGGGTGGAGACCCAGTACTTC.

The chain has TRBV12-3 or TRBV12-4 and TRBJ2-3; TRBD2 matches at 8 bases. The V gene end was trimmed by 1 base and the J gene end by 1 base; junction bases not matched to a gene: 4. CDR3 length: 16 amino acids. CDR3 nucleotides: TGTGCCAGCAGTTTAGGGACTAGCAGCCGCACAGATACGCAGTATTTT. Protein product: CASSLGTSSRTDTQYF.

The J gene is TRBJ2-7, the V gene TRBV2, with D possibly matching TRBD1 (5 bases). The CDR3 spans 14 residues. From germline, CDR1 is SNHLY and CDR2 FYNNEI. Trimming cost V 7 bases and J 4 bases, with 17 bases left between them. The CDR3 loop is CASTDSPGFYEQYF. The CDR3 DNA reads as TGTGCCAGCACTGACAGTCCAGGCTTTTACGAGCAGTACTTC. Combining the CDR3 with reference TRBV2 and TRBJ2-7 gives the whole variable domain EPEVTQTPSHQVTQMGQEVILRCVPISNHLYFYWYRQILGQKVEFLVSFYNNEISEKSEIFDDQFSVERPDGSNFTLKIRSTKLEDSAMYFCASTDSPGFYEQYFGPGTRLTVT.

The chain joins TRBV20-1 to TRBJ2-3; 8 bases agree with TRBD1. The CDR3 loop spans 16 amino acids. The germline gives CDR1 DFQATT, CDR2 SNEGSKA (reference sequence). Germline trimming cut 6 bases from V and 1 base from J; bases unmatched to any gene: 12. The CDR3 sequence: CSATSGQAKGTDTQYF. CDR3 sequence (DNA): TGCAGTGCAACCTCGGGACAGGCCAAGGGCACAGATACGCAGTATTTT.

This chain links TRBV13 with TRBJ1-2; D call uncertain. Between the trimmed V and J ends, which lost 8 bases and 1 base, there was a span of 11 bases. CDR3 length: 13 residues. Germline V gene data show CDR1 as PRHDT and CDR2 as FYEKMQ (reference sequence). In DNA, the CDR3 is TGTGCCAGCGGTCAACAGCGTAACTATGGCTACACCTTC. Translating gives CASGQQRNYGYTF.

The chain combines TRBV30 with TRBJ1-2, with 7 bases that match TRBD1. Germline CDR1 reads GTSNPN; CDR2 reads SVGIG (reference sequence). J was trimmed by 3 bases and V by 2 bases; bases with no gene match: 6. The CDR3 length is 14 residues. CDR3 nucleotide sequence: TGTGCCTGGAGTAGGGGACAGACTTACTATGGCTACACCTTC. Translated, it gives CAWSRGQTYYGYTF. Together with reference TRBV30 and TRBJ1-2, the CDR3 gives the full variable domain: SQTIHQWPATLVQPVGSPLSLECTVEGTSNPNLYWYRQAAGRGLQLLFYSVGIGQISSEVPQNLSASRPQDRQFILSSKKLLLSDSGFYLCAWSRGQTYYGYTFGSGTRLTVV.

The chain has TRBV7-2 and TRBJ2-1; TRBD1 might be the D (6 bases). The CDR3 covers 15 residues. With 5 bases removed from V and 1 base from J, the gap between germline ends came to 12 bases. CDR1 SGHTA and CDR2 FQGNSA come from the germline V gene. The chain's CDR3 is CASSGRDNSYNEQFF. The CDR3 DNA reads TGTGCCAGCAGCGGAAGGGACAATTCCTACAATGAGCAGTTCTTC. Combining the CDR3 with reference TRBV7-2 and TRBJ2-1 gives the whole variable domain GAGVSQSPSNKVTEKGKDVELRCDPISGHTALYWYRQSLGQGLEFLIYFQGNSAPDKSGLPSDRFSAERTGGSVSTLTIQRTQQEDSAVYLCASSGRDNSYNEQFFGPGTRLTVL.

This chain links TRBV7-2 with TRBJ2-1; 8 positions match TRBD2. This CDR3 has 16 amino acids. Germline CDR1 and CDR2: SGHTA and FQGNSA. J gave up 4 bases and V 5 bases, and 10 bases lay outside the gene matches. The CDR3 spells CASSVTPGTRYNEQFF. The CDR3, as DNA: TGTGCCAGCAGCGTAACGCCCGGGACTAGGTACAATGAGCAGTTCTTC. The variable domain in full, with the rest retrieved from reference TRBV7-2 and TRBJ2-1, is GAGVSQSPSNKVTEKGKDVELRCDPISGHTALYWYRQSLGQGLEFLIYFQGNSAPDKSGLPSDRFSAERTGGSVSTLTIQRTQQEDSAVYLCASSVTPGTRYNEQFFGPGTRLTVL.